These T cell receptor beta chains were read from a single sample in a study of shared clonotypes between healthy human individuals. Sequenced by immunoSEQ multiplex PCR; TCRdb stores in-frame clones only, minus some. This table holds roughly 550,000 clones, roughly 95% found once. Sequencing was carried out using naive CD8+ T cells sorted from blood. The source is a woman aged 25 to 39 in good health. The CDR3 runs from the conserved cysteine through the conserved F or W. A D gene is named only where the DNA matches it firmly.

V gene: TRBV4-1; D gene: TRBD2; J gene: TRBJ2-7; CDR3 protein: CASSLRTSSQSYEQYF; CDR3 DNA: TGCGCCAGCAGCCTCCGGACTAGCAGCCAATCCTACGAGCAGTACTTC
V gene: TRBV28; D gene: .; J gene: TRBJ2-7; CDR3 protein: CASSSLLDIRGDEQYF; CDR3 DNA: TGTGCCAGCAGTTCACTTCTGGACATACGGGGTGACGAGCAGTACTTC
V gene: TRBV7-9; D gene: TRBD2; J gene: TRBJ2-2; CDR3 protein: CASSKRASGRETGELFF; CDR3 DNA: TGTGCCAGCAGCAAGAGGGCCAGCGGGAGGGAAACCGGGGAGCTGTTTTTT
V gene: TRBV4-1; D gene: TRBD1; J gene: TRBJ1-2; CDR3 protein: CASSRKQGAVDGYTF; CDR3 DNA: TGCGCCAGCAGCCGTAAACAGGGGGCAGTGGATGGCTACACCTTC
V gene: TRBV11-3; D gene: .; J gene: TRBJ2-5; CDR3 protein: CASSLELRDSFKSRTQYF; CDR3 DNA: TGTGCCAGCAGCTTAGAATTGAGAGATAGTTTCAAGAGCCGGACCCAGTACTTC
V gene: TRBV6-1; D gene: .; J gene: TRBJ1-5; CDR3 protein: CASSEATRGGNQPQHF; CDR3 DNA: TGTGCCAGCAGTGAAGCCACTAGGGGCGGCAATCAGCCCCAGCATTTT
V gene: TRBV5-3; D gene: TRBD1; J gene: TRBJ2-5; CDR3 protein: CARSLEDRDQETQYF; CDR3 DNA: TGTGCCAGAAGCTTGGAGGACAGGGACCAAGAGACCCAGTACTTC
V gene: TRBV27; D gene: .; J gene: TRBJ2-7; CDR3 protein: CASSLSLAMSSYEQYF; CDR3 DNA: TGTGCCAGCAGTTTATCGCTGGCGATGAGCTCCTACGAGCAGTACTTC
V gene: TRBV11-2; D gene: .; J gene: TRBJ1-2; CDR3 protein: CASSLQGEGYTF; CDR3 DNA: TGTGCCAGCAGCTTACAAGGGGAGGGCTACACCTTC
V gene: TRBV7-8; D gene: TRBD2; J gene: TRBJ2-5; CDR3 protein: CASSSPVSGRYQETQYF; CDR3 DNA: TGTGCCAGCAGCTCCCCGGTTAGCGGGCGCTATCAAGAGACCCAGTACTTC
V gene: TRBV28; D gene: TRBD1; J gene: TRBJ2-3; CDR3 protein: CASIDRGTDTQYF; CDR3 DNA: TGTGCCAGCATCGACAGGGGAACAGATACGCAGTATTTT
V gene: TRBV5-6; D gene: .; J gene: TRBJ1-2; CDR3 protein: CASSLGEFYGYTF; CDR3 DNA: TGTGCCAGCAGCTTGGGGGAGTTCTATGGCTACACCTTC
V gene: TRBV2; D gene: .; J gene: TRBJ2-7; CDR3 protein: CASSGQGGNPYEQYF; CDR3 DNA: TGTGCCAGCAGTGGCCAGGGGGGGAACCCCTACGAGCAGTACTTC
V gene: TRBV4-1; D gene: TRBD1; J gene: TRBJ2-7; CDR3 protein: CASSQWGGTGGTYEQYF; CDR3 DNA: TGCGCCAGCAGCCAATGGGGGGGAACAGGGGGCACCTACGAGCAGTACTTC
V gene: TRBV28; D gene: .; J gene: TRBJ2-1; CDR3 protein: CATGAGLAKNEQFF; CDR3 DNA: TGTGCCACGGGGGCAGGGCTAGCGAAAAATGAGCAGTTCTTC
V gene: TRBV13; D gene: TRBD2; J gene: TRBJ2-1; CDR3 protein: CASSLLLAGNEQFF; CDR3 DNA: TGTGCCAGCAGCTTACTACTAGCGGGAAATGAGCAGTTCTTC
V gene: TRBV27; D gene: .; J gene: TRBJ2-7; CDR3 protein: CASSLSASSWPYEQYF; CDR3 DNA: TGTGCCAGCAGTTTATCGGCGAGCTCATGGCCCTACGAGCAGTACTTC
V gene: TRBV2; D gene: .; J gene: TRBJ2-1; CDR3 protein: CASREQGNNEQFF; CDR3 DNA: TGTGCCAGCAGGGAACAGGGAAACAATGAGCAGTTCTTC
V gene: TRBV6-5; D gene: TRBD1; J gene: TRBJ2-7; CDR3 protein: CASRSLTGDSYEQYF; CDR3 DNA: TGTGCCAGCAGAAGCCTGACAGGGGACTCCTACGAGCAGTACTTC